Shown below are 32 T cell receptor beta chains from a single sample sequenced in a study of T cell changes during pregnancy in multiple sclerosis. The assay was immunoSEQ multiplex PCR, and TCRdb's table has in-frame clones only and misses some. The sample includes fewer than 110,000 clones, about nine tenths of them seen just once. The sequenced sample was peripheral blood, obtained in the third trimester of pregnancy. The receptors stem from a female donor in good health, enrolled as a control in a pregnancy study.

This chain uses TRBV5-6 with TRBJ2-3; the D gene is possibly TRBD2 (6 bases). CDR3 length: 14 amino acids. Trimming removed 4 bases from V and 2 bases from J, with 11 bases in between. Germline V gene lookup returns CDR1 SGHDT and CDR2 YYEEEE. Here the CDR3 reads CASSPQGLTDTQYF. CDR3 nucleotide sequence: TGTGCCAGCAGCCCCCAGGGACTCACAGATACGCAGTATTTT.

J is TRBJ2-7 and V is TRBV4-2, with TRBD2 identical over 10 bases. CDR3 length: 16 amino acids. J was trimmed by 4 bases and V by 1 base; bases with no gene match: 7. The germline V gene encodes CDR1 LGHNA and CDR2 YNFKEQ. Here the CDR3 DNA reads TGTGCCAGCAGCCAAGGGGGGGTAGCGGGGGGATACGAGCAGTACTTC. Encoded protein: CASSQGGVAGGYEQYF.

This clone was picked up one time. The chain recombines TRBV4-1 with TRBJ1-2, with D perhaps matching TRBD1 (5 bases). CDR3 length: 13 amino acids. Trimming cost V 1 base and J 6 bases, with 9 bases left between them. CDR1 and CDR2 (germline): MGHRA, YSYEKL. As DNA, the CDR3 is TGCGCCAGCAGCCAAGCCCGACAGCATGGCTACACCTTC. It codes for CASSQARQHGYTF.

This clone was seen a handful of times. The chain recombines TRBV11-2 with TRBJ1-1; no clear D gene. Trimming removed 1 base from V and 8 bases from J, with 8 bases in between. Germline-derived CDR1 and CDR2 are SGHAT and FQNNGV. This CDR3 region has 12 residues. This CDR3 is CASSLGSREAFF. As DNA, the CDR3 is TGTGCCAGCAGCTTAGGCTCCCGGGAAGCTTTCTTT.

The gene calls are TRBV9 and TRBJ2-2, with 8 positions matching TRBD2. The CDR3 sequence is 16 residues long. J gave up 2 bases and V 0 bases, and 3 bases lay outside the gene matches. Per germline, CDR1 SGDLS and CDR2 YYNGEE. CDR3 amino acids: CASSVGTSGNTGELFF. The DNA of the CDR3 is TGTGCCAGCAGCGTAGGTACTAGCGGAAACACCGGGGAGCTGTTTTTT.

This chain links TRBV7-2 with TRBJ1-6; TRBD1 is a possible D gene (5 bases). V lost 4 bases and J lost 12, with 22 bases in between. The length of the CDR3 is 16 residues. Per germline, CDR1 SGHTA and CDR2 FQGNSA. The CDR3 region has the DNA TGTGCCAGCAGCTCCTCTTTTTACCGGGGGGATTTACCCCTCCACTTT. Translating it yields CASSSSFYRGDLPLHF. Combining the CDR3 with reference TRBV7-2 and TRBJ1-6 gives the whole variable domain GAGVSQSPSNKVTEKGKDVELRCDPISGHTALYWYRQSLGQGLEFLIYFQGNSAPDKSGLPSDRFSAERTGGSVSTLTIQRTQQEDSAVYLCASSSSFYRGDLPLHFGNGTRLTVT.

The chain combines TRBV5-1 with TRBJ2-7; D unclear. The CDR3 spans 13 residues. With 0 bases removed from V and 5 bases from J, the gap between germline ends came to 9 bases. CDR1 and CDR2 from the germline V gene are SGHRS and YFSETQ. CDR3 loop: CASSLAPPDEQYF. The CDR3 coding sequence is TGCGCCAGCAGCTTGGCCCCCCCGGACGAGCAGTACTTC.

Written as DNA, the CDR3 is TGCGCCAGCAGCTCTACTAGCGGGGGGGCCACGGGGACAGATACGCAGTATTTT. This codes for CASSSTSGGATGTDTQYF. This sequence joins TRBV5-1 and TRBJ2-3; the match to TRBD2 covers 13 bases. J gave up 3 bases and V 3 bases, and 10 bases lay outside the gene matches. Germline V gene sequence: CDR1 SGHRS, CDR2 YFSETQ. The CDR3 is 18 residues long.

The chain has TRBV19 and TRBJ2-5; no clear D gene. Germline CDR1 is LNHDA and CDR2 is SQIVND (reference sequence). There are 15 residues in the CDR3. Trimming stripped 3 bases from V and 7 bases from J, with 18 bases between. The CDR3 region is CASSILGEAVVTQYF. CDR3 nucleotides: TGTGCCAGTAGTATTCTTGGCGAGGCCGTCGTGACCCAGTACTTC.

The chain combines TRBV11-2 with TRBJ1-1, with D possibly matching TRBD1 (6 bases). This CDR3 is 15 amino acids long. Trimming pared 4 bases from V and 0 bases from J, leaving 12 bases between. Germline V gives CDR1 SGHAT, CDR2 FQNNGV. CDR3 nucleotides: TGTGCCAGCAGCTCAGGACAGACCTTGAACACTGAAGCTTTCTTT. Its protein product is CASSSGQTLNTEAFF.

J is TRBJ2-3 and V is TRBV4-3; TRBD2 matches 8 bases. V lost 1 base, J lost 2 bases, and 5 bases stayed unmatched. The length of the CDR3 is 16 residues. The germline V gene has CDR1 LGHNA and CDR2 YSLEER. The CDR3 spells CASSQGSGGPTDTQYF. CDR3 DNA sequence: TGCGCCAGCAGCCAAGGGAGCGGGGGACCCACAGATACGCAGTATTTT.

This clone was picked up one time. V is TRBV5-8 and J is TRBJ1-5; no firm D call. Per germline, CDR1 SGHTS and CDR2 YDEGEE. This CDR3 has 15 residues. Deletions cut 0 bases from V and 0 bases from J, with 7 bases between. Here the CDR3 reads CASSLAGDSNQPQHF. The CDR3 DNA reads TGTGCCAGCAGCTTGGCCGGGGATAGCAATCAGCCCCAGCATTTT. Supplemented by reference TRBV5-8 and TRBJ1-5, the full variable domain reads EAGVTQSPTHLIKTRGQQATLRCSPISGHTSVYWYQQALGLGLQFLLWYDEGEERNRGNFPPRFSGRQFPNYSSELNVNALELEDSALYLCASSLAGDSNQPQHFGDGTRLSIL.

This clone occurred a few times. The J gene is TRBJ1-2, the V gene TRBV5-1, with 9 bases fitting TRBD1. The V gene end was trimmed by 4 bases and the J gene end by 4 bases; junction bases not matched to a gene: 8. Germline CDR1 reads SGHRS; CDR2 reads YFSETQ. The CDR3 length is 15 residues. Here the CDR3 reads CASSPDPGQGYGYTF. The CDR3 bases are TGCGCCAGCAGCCCTGACCCGGGACAGGGCTATGGCTACACCTTC. The whole variable domain, remainder taken from reference TRBV5-1 and TRBJ1-2, is KAGVTQTPRYLIKTRGQQVTLSCSPISGHRSVSWYQQTPGQGLQFLFEYFSETQRNKGNFPGRFSGRQFSNSRSEMNVSTLELGDSALYLCASSPDPGQGYGYTFGSGTRLTVV.

J is TRBJ2-3 and V is TRBV7-3; 7 nucleotides align to TRBD2. Germline assignment: CDR1 SGHTA and CDR2 FQGTGA. J lost 0 bases, V lost 1 base, and 7 bases had no gene match. The CDR3 contains 17 residues. The CDR3 DNA follows: TGTGCCAGCAGCTTAATCCCCGGGGGGATTAGCACAGATACGCAGTATTTT. This gives the protein CASSLIPGGISTDTQYF. Full variable domain (outside the CDR3, taken from reference TRBV7-3 and TRBJ2-3): GAGVSQTPSNKVTEKGKYVELRCDPISGHTALYWYRQSLGQGPEFLIYFQGTGAADDSGLPNDRFFAVRPEGSVSTLKIQRTERGDSAVYLCASSLIPGGISTDTQYFGPGTRLTVL.

This chain joins TRBV15 and TRBJ1-1; possibly TRBD1 for D (6 bases). Germline CDR1 is LNHNV and CDR2 is YYDKDF (reference sequence). CDR3 length: 14 residues. The ends were cut back, 3 bases at V and 0 bases at J, with 8 bases in the middle. The CDR3 here is CATSSRGLNTEAFF. For the CDR3, the DNA is TGTGCCACCAGCAGCAGGGGACTGAACACTGAAGCTTTCTTT.

The chain recombines TRBV30 with TRBJ2-7; D is uncertain. V was pared by 0 bases and J by 0 bases, with 9 bases between. Germline V CDR1 and CDR2: GTSNPN, SVGIG (reference sequence). There are 14 residues in the CDR3. The CDR3 DNA sequence: TGTGCCTGGAGTGTGGCCGTCTCCTCCTACGAGCAGTACTTC. Translating gives CAWSVAVSSYEQYF.

The J gene is TRBJ1-5, the V gene TRBV27; D gene uncertain. CDR3 length: 16 residues. Germline V CDR1 and CDR2: MNHEY, SMNVEV (reference sequence). V was shortened by 4 bases and J by 1 base, with 14 bases between the two germline ends. CDR3 sequence reads: CASSSLGGLSNQPQHF. In DNA form, the CDR3 reads TGTGCCAGCAGTTCGTTGGGAGGGCTGAGCAATCAGCCCCAGCATTTT.

The genes are TRBV12-5 and TRBJ2-7; D call uncertain. In germline, CDR1 is LGHNT, CDR2 FRNRAP. The ends were cut back, 5 bases at V and 0 bases at J, with 14 bases in the middle. The CDR3 totals 15 residues. The CDR3 region has the DNA TGTGCTAGTGGTCCAGAACTGACATTCTCCTACGAGCAGTACTTC. It yields the protein CASGPELTFSYEQYF.

The J gene is TRBJ1-4, the V gene TRBV28; D is possibly TRBD1 (5 bases). V dropped 5 bases and J dropped 2 bases, with 18 bases sitting between them. The CDR3 is made up of 17 amino acids. Germline-derived CDR1 and CDR2 are MDHEN and SYDVKM. The CDR3 spells CASSLQTAGNTNEKLFF. The DNA of the CDR3 is TGTGCCAGCAGTCTCCAAACCGCAGGGAACACTAATGAAAAACTGTTTTTT.

The chain couples TRBV6-4 to TRBJ1-1; TRBD1 agrees at 7 bases. This CDR3 has 14 amino acids. CDR1 is MRHNA, CDR2 SNTAGT, per germline. V lost 6 bases to trimming and J lost 0 bases; unmatched junction nucleotides: 4. The CDR3 bases are TGTGCCAGCAGCGCAACAGGGGTGAACACTGAAGCTTTCTTT. This codes for CASSATGVNTEAFF.

This clone was observed a single time. This chain links TRBV7-6 with TRBJ2-5, with a weak D call TRBD1 (5 bases). The CDR3 is 15 residues long. V gave up 7 bases and J gave up 4 bases, with 19 bases separating them. Germline loops: CDR1 SGHVS, CDR2 FNYEAQ. Here the CDR3 reads CASTYRLAQAETQYF. CDR3 DNA sequence: TGTGCCAGCACTTACAGGTTGGCACAGGCAGAGACCCAGTACTTC.

This clone has more than one count but fewer than ten. The chain carries TRBV11-2 and TRBJ1-1; possibly TRBD1 for D (5 bases). The CDR3 totals 13 residues. With 10 bases removed from V and 4 bases from J, the gap between germline ends came to 16 bases. Germline CDR1 reads SGHAT; CDR2 reads FQNNGV. The CDR3 region has the DNA TGTGCCACCTCTAAACAGGTGGCCACTGAAGCTTTCTTT. Translating it yields CATSKQVATEAFF.

This chain links TRBV7-9 with TRBJ1-2; 7 bases are a match to TRBD1. There are 13 residues in the CDR3. Germline V gene lookup returns CDR1 SEHNR and CDR2 FQNEAQ (reference sequence). V was pared by 5 bases and J by 4 bases, with 4 bases of the junction left unmatched. CDR3 amino acids: CASSRGQSYGYTF. The DNA of the CDR3 is TGTGCCAGCAGCCGGGGACAGTCCTATGGCTACACCTTC. Based on the CDR3 plus reference TRBV7-9 and TRBJ1-2, the full variable domain is DTGVSQNPRHKITKRGQNVTFRCDPISEHNRLYWYRQTLGQGPEFLTYFQNEAQLEKSRLLSDRFSAERPKGSFSTLEIQRTEQGDSAMYLCASSRGQSYGYTFGSGTRLTVV.

This chain connects TRBV18 to TRBJ1-1, with D perhaps TRBD1 (5 bases). Germline V gene lookup returns CDR1 KGHSH and CDR2 LQKENI. V was clipped by 6 bases and J by 4 bases, with 18 bases between them. This CDR3 has 15 amino acids. The CDR3 loop reads CASSSNGGAGTEAFF. The CDR3 DNA follows: TGTGCCAGCTCGTCTAATGGAGGGGCCGGCACTGAAGCTTTCTTT.

The chain carries TRBV7-2 and TRBJ2-7; maybe TRBD2 (5 bases). Trimming pared 5 bases from V and 6 bases from J, leaving 17 bases between. The CDR3 is 14 amino acids. Germline assignment: CDR1 SGHTA and CDR2 FQGNSA. This CDR3 is CASSTYGVKGEQYF. The CDR3 coding sequence is TGTGCCAGCAGCACATACGGGGTTAAGGGCGAGCAGTACTTC.

This clone was recorded many times. The rearrangement joins TRBV6-4 to TRBJ2-3; the match to TRBD2 covers 14 bases. The CDR3 is 16 amino acids. The ends lost 0 bases at V and 5 bases at J; junction bases unmatched: 1. Germline CDR1 is MRHNA and CDR2 is SNTAGT. This CDR3 reads CASSDSGTSGGDTQYF. The CDR3 nucleotides are TGTGCCAGCAGTGACTCAGGGACTAGCGGGGGAGATACGCAGTATTTT.

This sequence joins TRBV18 and TRBJ2-5; D may be TRBD1 (6 bases). Looked up from germline, CDR1 is KGHSH and CDR2 is LQKENI. CDR3 size: 13 residues. V was pared by 6 bases and J by 2 bases, with 10 bases between. The CDR3 DNA sequence: TGTGCCAGCTCGCCGACAGGACAAGAGACCCAGTACTTC. This codes for CASSPTGQETQYF.

The CDR3 region has the DNA TGTGCCATCAGTCCCGGAGCGGGGGGATCCGATCAGCCCCAGCATTTT. Translation: CAISPGAGGSDQPQHF. The rearrangement links TRBV10-3 to TRBJ1-5, with D perhaps TRBD1 (5 bases). Trimming took 5 bases from V and 5 from J, leaving 19 bases between them. Germline V lookup: CDR1 ENHRY, CDR2 SYGVKD. The CDR3 is 16 residues long.

The V call is TRBV5-1, the J call TRBJ2-7; D is possibly TRBD1 (6 bases). V dropped 0 bases and J dropped 0 bases, with 7 bases sitting between them. Germline CDR1 reads SGHRS; CDR2 reads YFSETQ. This CDR3 has 14 amino acids. The CDR3 DNA reads as TGCGCCAGCAGCTTGGCGGACAGCTCCTACGAGCAGTACTTC. Translating gives CASSLADSSYEQYF.

The CDR3 DNA reads TGCGCCAGCTCTGAACGAGCGGGGGGCCATGAGCAGTTCTTC. Translation: CASSERAGGHEQFF. The chain combines TRBV5-1 with TRBJ2-1; 9 bases align to TRBD2. CDR3 length: 14 residues. The V gene end was trimmed by 7 bases and the J gene end by 8 bases; junction bases not matched to a gene: 10. The germline V gene encodes CDR1 SGHRS and CDR2 YFSETQ.

The V call is TRBV7-2, the J call TRBJ1-3, with 7 positions matching TRBD1. The CDR3 extends over 14 amino acids. CDR1 is SGHTA and CDR2 is FQGNSA in the germline V gene. After removal of 2 bases from V and 4 bases from J, the junction contained 2 bases not matched to a gene. Here the CDR3 DNA reads TGTGCCAGCAGCTTAACAGGGGACGGAAACACCATATATTTT. As protein: CASSLTGDGNTIYF.

V is TRBV5-4 and J is TRBJ2-7; TRBD1 matches 7 bases. Germline assignment: CDR1 SGHNT and CDR2 YYREEE (reference sequence). The CDR3 has 14 amino acids. V shed 6 bases, J shed 0 bases, and the junction held 6 bases outside the gene matches. The CDR3 DNA follows: TGTGCCAGCACCCGGACAGGCGCCTCCTACGAGCAGTACTTC. This gives the protein CASTRTGASYEQYF.